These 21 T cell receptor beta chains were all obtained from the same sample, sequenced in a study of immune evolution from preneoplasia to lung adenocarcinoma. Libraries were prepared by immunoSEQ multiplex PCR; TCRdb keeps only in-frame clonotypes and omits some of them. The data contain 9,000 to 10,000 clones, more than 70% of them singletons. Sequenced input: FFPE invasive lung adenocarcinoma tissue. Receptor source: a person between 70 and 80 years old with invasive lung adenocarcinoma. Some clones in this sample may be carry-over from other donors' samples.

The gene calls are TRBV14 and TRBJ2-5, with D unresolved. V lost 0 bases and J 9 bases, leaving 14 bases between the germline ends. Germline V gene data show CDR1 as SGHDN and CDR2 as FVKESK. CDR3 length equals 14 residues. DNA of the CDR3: TGTGCCAGCAGCCAAGAGGAGAGGTTTGGCGCCCAGTACTTC. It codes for CASSQEERFGAQYF.

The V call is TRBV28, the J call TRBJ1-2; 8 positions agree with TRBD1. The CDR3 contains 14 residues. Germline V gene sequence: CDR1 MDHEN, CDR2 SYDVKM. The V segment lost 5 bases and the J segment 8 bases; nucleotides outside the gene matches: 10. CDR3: CASSPWTGRSGYTF. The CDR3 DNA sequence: TGTGCCAGCAGTCCCTGGACAGGGAGGAGCGGCTACACCTTC.

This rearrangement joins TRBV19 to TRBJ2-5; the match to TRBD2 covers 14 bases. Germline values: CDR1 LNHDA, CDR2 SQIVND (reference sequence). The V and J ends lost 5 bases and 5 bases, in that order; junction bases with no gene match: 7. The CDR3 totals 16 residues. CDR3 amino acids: CASSPWTSGGLETQYF. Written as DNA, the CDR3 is TGTGCCAGTAGTCCCTGGACTAGCGGGGGGTTGGAGACCCAGTACTTC.

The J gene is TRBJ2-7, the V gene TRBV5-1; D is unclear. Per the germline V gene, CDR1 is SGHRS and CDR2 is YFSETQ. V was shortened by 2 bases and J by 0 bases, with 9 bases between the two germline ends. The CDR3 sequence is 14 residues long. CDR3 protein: CASSFAYGSYEQYF. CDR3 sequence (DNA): TGCGCCAGCAGCTTCGCGTATGGCTCCTACGAGCAGTACTTC.

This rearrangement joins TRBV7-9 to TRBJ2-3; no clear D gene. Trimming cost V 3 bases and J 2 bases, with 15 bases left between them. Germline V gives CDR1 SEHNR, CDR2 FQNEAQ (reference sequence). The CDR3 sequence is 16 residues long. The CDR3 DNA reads TGTGCCAGCAGCTTCGTGTCTGTGAAAGTCACAGATACGCAGTATTTT. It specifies CASSFVSVKVTDTQYF.

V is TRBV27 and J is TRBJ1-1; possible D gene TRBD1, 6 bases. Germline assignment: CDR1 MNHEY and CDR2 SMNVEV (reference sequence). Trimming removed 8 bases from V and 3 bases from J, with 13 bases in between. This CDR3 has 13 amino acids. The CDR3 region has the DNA TGTGCCAGCGGACAGACATGGGACACTGAAGCTTTCTTT. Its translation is CASGQTWDTEAFF.

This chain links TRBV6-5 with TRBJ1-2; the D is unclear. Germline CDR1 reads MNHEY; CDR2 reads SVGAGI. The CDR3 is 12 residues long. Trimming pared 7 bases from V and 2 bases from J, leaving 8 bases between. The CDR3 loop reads CASMTTNYGYTF. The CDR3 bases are TGTGCCAGCATGACTACGAACTATGGCTACACCTTC.

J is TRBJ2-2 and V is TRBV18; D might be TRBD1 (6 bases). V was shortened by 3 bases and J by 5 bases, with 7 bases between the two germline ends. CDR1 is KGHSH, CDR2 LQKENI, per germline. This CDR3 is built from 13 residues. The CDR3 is CASSPGATGELFF. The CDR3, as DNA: TGTGCCAGCTCACCGGGGGCTACCGGGGAGCTGTTTTTT.

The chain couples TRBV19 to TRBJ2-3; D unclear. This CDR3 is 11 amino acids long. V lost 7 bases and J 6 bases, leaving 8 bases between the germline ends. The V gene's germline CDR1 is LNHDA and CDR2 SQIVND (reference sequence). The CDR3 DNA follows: TGTGCCAGTAAGAATTCCGATACGCAGTATTTT. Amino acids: CASKNSDTQYF.

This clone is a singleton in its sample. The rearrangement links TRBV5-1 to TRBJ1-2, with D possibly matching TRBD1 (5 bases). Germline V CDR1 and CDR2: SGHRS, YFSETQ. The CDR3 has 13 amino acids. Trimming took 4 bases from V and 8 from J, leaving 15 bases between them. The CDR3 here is CASSGPEGNGYTF. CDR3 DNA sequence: TGCGCCAGCAGCGGGCCAGAGGGGAACGGCTACACCTTC.

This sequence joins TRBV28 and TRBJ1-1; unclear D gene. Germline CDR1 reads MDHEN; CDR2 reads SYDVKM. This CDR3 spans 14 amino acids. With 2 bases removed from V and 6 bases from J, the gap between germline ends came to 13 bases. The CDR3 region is CASSLNGLVSEAFF. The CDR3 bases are TGTGCCAGCAGTTTAAACGGGTTAGTTTCTGAAGCTTTCTTT.

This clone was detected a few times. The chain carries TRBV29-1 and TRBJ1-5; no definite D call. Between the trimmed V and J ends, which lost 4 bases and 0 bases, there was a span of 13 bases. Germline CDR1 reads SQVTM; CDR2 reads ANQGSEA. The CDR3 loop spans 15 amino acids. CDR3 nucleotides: TGCAGCGTTGTGGACCCAACCCATAGCAATCAGCCCCAGCATTTT. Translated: CSVVDPTHSNQPQHF.

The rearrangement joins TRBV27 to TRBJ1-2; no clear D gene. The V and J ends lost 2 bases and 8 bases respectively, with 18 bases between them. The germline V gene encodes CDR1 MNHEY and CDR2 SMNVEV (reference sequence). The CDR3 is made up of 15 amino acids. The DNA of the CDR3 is TGTGCCAGCAGTTTAAGGGCCGGCAGGTCGGGCGGCTACACCTTC. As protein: CASSLRAGRSGGYTF.

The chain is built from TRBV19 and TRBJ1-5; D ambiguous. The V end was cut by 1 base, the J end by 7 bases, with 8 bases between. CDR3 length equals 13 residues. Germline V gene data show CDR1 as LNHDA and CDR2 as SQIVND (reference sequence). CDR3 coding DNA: TGTGCCAGTAGTATAGTCGGTATCCAGCCCCAGCATTTT. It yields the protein CASSIVGIQPQHF.

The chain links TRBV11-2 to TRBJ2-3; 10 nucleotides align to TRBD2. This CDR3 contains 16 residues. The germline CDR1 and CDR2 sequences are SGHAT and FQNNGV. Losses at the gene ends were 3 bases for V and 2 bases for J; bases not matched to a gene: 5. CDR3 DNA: TGTGCCAGCAGCTTTATCACTAGCGGGAACACAGATACGCAGTATTTT. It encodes CASSFITSGNTDTQYF.

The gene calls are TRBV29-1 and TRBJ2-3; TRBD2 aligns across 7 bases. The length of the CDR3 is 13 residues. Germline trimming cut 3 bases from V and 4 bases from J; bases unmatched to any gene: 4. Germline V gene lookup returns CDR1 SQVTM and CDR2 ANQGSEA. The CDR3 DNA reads TGCAGCGTTGATGGCGGGAGAGCAGATACGCAGTATTTT. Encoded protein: CSVDGGRADTQYF.

The CDR3 region is CASSVGQGETQYF. The CDR3 DNA is TGTGCCAGCAGCGTAGGGCAGGGGGAGACCCAGTACTTC. The V and J genes are TRBV9 and TRBJ2-5, with D possibly being TRBD1 (6 bases). Germline V lookup: CDR1 SGDLS, CDR2 YYNGEE. V dropped 0 bases and J dropped 5 bases, with 8 bases sitting between them. This CDR3 spans 13 amino acids.

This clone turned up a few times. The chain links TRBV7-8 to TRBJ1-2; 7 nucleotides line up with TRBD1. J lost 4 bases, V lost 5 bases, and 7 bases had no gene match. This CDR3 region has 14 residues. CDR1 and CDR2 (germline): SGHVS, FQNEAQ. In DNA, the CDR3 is TGTGCCAGCAGCCCCGCGACAGGGCCCTATGGCTACACCTTC. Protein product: CASSPATGPYGYTF.

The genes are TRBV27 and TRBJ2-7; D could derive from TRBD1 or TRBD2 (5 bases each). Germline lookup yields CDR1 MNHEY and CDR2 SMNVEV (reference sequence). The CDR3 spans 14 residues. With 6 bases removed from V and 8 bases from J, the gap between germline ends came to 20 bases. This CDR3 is CASRARGGMVQQYF. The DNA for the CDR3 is TGTGCCAGCAGAGCTCGGGGCGGAATGGTCCAGCAGTACTTC.

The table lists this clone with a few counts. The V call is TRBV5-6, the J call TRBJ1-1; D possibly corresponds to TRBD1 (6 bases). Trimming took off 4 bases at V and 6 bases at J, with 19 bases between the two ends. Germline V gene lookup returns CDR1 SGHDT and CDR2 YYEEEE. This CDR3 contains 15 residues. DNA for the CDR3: TGTGCCAGCAGCGCAGATCTGACAGGCGGTTCTGAAGCTTTCTTT. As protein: CASSADLTGGSEAFF.

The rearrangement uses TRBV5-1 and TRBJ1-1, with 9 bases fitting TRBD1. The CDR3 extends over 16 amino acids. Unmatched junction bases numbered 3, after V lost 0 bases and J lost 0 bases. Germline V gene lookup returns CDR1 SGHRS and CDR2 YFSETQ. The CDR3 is CASSLGGTGMNTEAFF. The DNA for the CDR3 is TGCGCCAGCAGCTTGGGGGGGACAGGGATGAACACTGAAGCTTTCTTT.